Described below is a single T cell receptor (beta chain) sequence and its context. This record comes from a study of T cells after somatic rescue of genetic block. The data were produced by immunoSEQ multiplex PCR, yet TCRdb's version contains in-frame clones alone and is incomplete. Of 67,000 or so clones in the sample, roughly 93% were seen once. The CDR3 covers 15 residues. The V gene's germline CDR1 is SGHTS and CDR2 YDEGEE. Trimming took off 3 bases at V and 5 bases at J, with 17 bases between the two ends. This clonotype was obtained from a man in his thirties or forties. The J gene is TRBJ1-2, the V gene TRBV5-8; D perhaps matches TRBD1 (6 bases). The source material was peripheral blood mononuclear cells (PBMCs). Here the CDR3 reads CASSSLRGALYGYTF. The CDR3 DNA reads TGTGCCAGCAGCTCCTTGCGGGGGGCGCTTTATGGCTACACCTTC.